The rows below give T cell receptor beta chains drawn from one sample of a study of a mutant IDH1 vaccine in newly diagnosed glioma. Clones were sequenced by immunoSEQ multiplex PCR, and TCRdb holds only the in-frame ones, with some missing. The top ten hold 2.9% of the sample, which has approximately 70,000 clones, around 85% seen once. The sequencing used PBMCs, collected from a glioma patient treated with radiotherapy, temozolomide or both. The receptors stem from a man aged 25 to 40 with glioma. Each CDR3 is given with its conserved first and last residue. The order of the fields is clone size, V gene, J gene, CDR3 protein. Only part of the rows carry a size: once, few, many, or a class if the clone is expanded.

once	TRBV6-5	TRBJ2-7	CATFGSEGSYEQYF
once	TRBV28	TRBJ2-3	CASSGAGDFTDTQYF
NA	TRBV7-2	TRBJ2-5	CASSRTGTAIGETQYF
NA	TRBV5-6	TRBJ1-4	CASSLAMDDDNEKLFF
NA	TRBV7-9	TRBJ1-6	CASSATNSPLHF
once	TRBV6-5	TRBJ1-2	CASSYSTGKAYGYTF
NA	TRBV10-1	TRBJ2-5	CASSELRYGGTQYF
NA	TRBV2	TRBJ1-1	CASSERGSIDTEAFF
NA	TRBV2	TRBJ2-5	CASSESSGLRETQYF
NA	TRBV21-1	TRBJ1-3	CASSGDRVGTIYF
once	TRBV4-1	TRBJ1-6	CASSRRLIRGSDNSPLHF
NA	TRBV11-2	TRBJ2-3	CASSPTDTQYF
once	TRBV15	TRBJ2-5	CATSRDGAEEPQETQYF
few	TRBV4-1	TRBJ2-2	CASSQDSPRRTNTGELFF
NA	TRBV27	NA	CASSLSRGATYEQYF
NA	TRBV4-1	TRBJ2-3	CASSHGAGRGTDTQYF
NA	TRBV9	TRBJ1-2	CASSAPRGNGYTF
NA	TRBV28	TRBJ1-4	CASSWVMGEKLFF
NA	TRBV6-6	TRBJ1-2	CASSYRSGTASGYTF
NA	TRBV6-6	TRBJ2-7	CASRQTGAAYEQYF
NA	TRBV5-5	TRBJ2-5	CASSLGQGDGETQYF
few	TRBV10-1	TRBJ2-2	CASSYHSSNTGELFF
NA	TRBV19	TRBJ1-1	CASSQDRVNAEAFF
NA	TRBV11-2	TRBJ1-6	CASSLDMQGNSPLHF
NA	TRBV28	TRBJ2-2	CASSSDRVRDTGELFF